This TCR beta chain originates from a study of shared clonotypes between healthy human individuals. Study results and caveats: Around 5% was the fraction of naive CD4 clonotypes found shared across four donors. Generation probabilities were higher for clonotypes shared across all four sorted-subset donors than for unshared ones.

Generated by immunoSEQ multiplex PCR, the TCRdb table keeps only in-frame clones and is missing some. The sample consists of 850,000 to 1,200,000 clones, approximately 76% of them appearing once. Per the germline V gene, CDR1 is SGHTS and CDR2 is YDEGEE. The CDR3 is 13 residues long. The ends were cut back, 5 bases at V and 1 base at J, with 8 bases in the middle. A note on this clone: What it recognizes is unknown.

The sequenced sample consisted of memory CD4+ T cells sorted from blood. The sample's subset: CD45RA-negative fraction. The chain recombines TRBV5-8 with TRBJ2-3, with a possible D match to TRBD2 (6 bases). The sequence came from a man younger than 35 in good health. CDR3: CASRASGTDTQYF. The DNA for the CDR3 is TGTGCCAGCAGGGCTAGCGGCACAGATACGCAGTATTTT. The whole variable domain, remainder taken from reference TRBV5-8 and TRBJ2-3, is EAGVTQSPTHLIKTRGQQATLRCSPISGHTSVYWYQQALGLGLQFLLWYDEGEERNRGNFPPRFSGRQFPNYSSELNVNALELEDSALYLCASRASGTDTQYFGPGTRLTVL.